This TCR beta chain stems from a study of CD8 T cells in Susac syndrome. The authors negatively isolated CD8+ and CD4+ T cells and FACS-enriched TEMRA cells. Germline-derived CDR1 and CDR2 are MNHEY and SMNVEV (reference sequence). V shed 7 bases, J shed 7 bases, and the junction held 7 bases outside the gene matches. The CDR3 sequence is 14 residues long. RNA, at about 0.5 to 1 ug, was reverse transcribed with random hexamers. Multiplex PCR with immunoSEQ amplified the TCR beta CDR3 across 54 Vbeta and 13 Jbeta. TCRdb used MiXCR to reprocess the immunoSEQ multiplex PCR reads, holding one entry per CDR3 protein. The table has about 210,000 distinct CDR3 sequences, under 95% seen once.

This clonotype originated in a human donor in good health. Material for sequencing was CD4+ T cells from PBMCs. This rearrangement joins TRBV27 to TRBJ1-6, with 7 bases identical to TRBD1. The CDR3 protein is CASNRQGDNSPLHF. Here the CDR3 DNA reads TGTGCCAGCAACAGACAGGGCGACAATTCACCCCTCCACTTT.